This T cell receptor beta chain was sequenced in a study of blood T cell repertoires in COVID-19. Produced via immunoSEQ multiplex PCR; TCRdb's table is partial and in-frame only. The sample records approximately 230,000 clones, under 85% being singletons. Trimming at V came to 1 base and at J to 5 bases, leaving 6 bases not matched to a gene. This CDR3 comprises 16 residues. Germline lookup yields CDR1 SGHNT and CDR2 YYREEE (reference sequence). The J gene is TRBJ1-6, the V gene TRBV5-4; 7 nucleotides line up with TRBD1. The TCR comes from a woman between 40 and 55 years old with active or convalescent COVID-19. Input material: peripheral blood. CDR3 sequence: CASSLLPGTDNSPLHF. Written as DNA, the CDR3 is TGTGCCAGCAGCTTGCTCCCCGGGACAGATAATTCACCCCTCCACTTT.